These 9 T cell receptor beta chains share one sample of origin, sequenced in a study of beta chain features in type 1 diabetes. The isolated RNA, all of it, was reverse transcribed, so expressed TCRB transcripts were what got sequenced. Measured with immunoSEQ multiplex PCR; TCRdb has only the in-frame clones, and not every one. This sample yields about 15,000 clones, of which 45% to 55% are seen a single time; 0.45% to 0.55% belongs to the top ten. Sequenced input: stem cell memory CD4+ T cells from blood. Receptor source: a woman aged 18-35 years in good health.

The chain is built from TRBV30 and TRBJ1-3; a possible D gene is TRBD1 (6 bases). The CDR3 has 14 amino acids. Germline-derived CDR1 and CDR2 are GTSNPN and SVGIG (reference sequence). Trimming shortened V by 0 bases and J by 3 bases, and 9 bases separated the two germline ends. CDR3 residues: CAWSVQGRGNTIYF. In DNA form, the CDR3 reads TGTGCCTGGAGTGTACAGGGCCGTGGAAACACCATATATTTT.

This clone showed up just a few times. The V call is TRBV7-6, the J call TRBJ1-4; D is unclear. The CDR3 loop spans 15 amino acids. Trimming removed 2 bases at V and 0 bases at J, with 7 bases between. Germline V gene sequence: CDR1 SGHVS, CDR2 FNYEAQ. CDR3 sequence reads: CASSLSTSTNEKLFF. The CDR3 DNA reads TGTGCCAGCAGCTTATCCACTTCAACTAATGAAAAACTGTTTTTT.

V gene TRBV5-1 combines with J gene TRBJ2-3, with D perhaps TRBD1 (7 bases). The CDR3 runs to 15 residues. V lost 2 bases to trimming and J lost 6 bases, with 16 bases between them. CDR1 and CDR2 from the germline V gene are SGHRS and YFSETQ. CDR3 in amino acids: CASSFPGGLGDTQYF. The DNA for the CDR3 is TGCGCCAGCAGCTTCCCAGGGGGGCTCGGGGATACGCAGTATTTT.

This chain joins TRBV2 and TRBJ1-6; maybe TRBD1 (6 bases). Per the germline V gene, CDR1 is SNHLY and CDR2 is FYNNEI. The CDR3 has 15 residues. V lost 6 bases and J 3 bases, leaving 12 bases between the germline ends. CDR3 sequence reads: CASRVTGLYNSPLHF. The DNA for the CDR3 is TGTGCCAGCAGGGTCACAGGGCTCTATAATTCACCCCTCCACTTT.

The chain joins TRBV9 to TRBJ1-1; 8 bases fit TRBD1. This CDR3 is built from 15 residues. V shed 3 bases and J 0 bases; nucleotides not matched to a gene: 4. CDR1 is SGDLS and CDR2 is YYNGEE in the germline V gene. Written as DNA, the CDR3 is TGTGCCAGCAGCGCAGACAGGGGAGTGAACACTGAAGCTTTCTTT. Translation: CASSADRGVNTEAFF.

The V call is TRBV29-1, the J call TRBJ2-1; TRBD2 matches 7 bases. Germline CDR1 reads SQVTM; CDR2 reads ANQGSEA. J was trimmed by 4 bases and V by 7 bases; bases with no gene match: 13. This CDR3 is 15 amino acids long. CDR3 nucleotides: TGCAGCGGAGAGGAGGGCGGGAGTGGATACAATGAGCAGTTCTTC. Its protein product is CSGEEGGSGYNEQFF.

This clone was counted a few times. The gene calls are TRBV7-8 and TRBJ2-7; D is perhaps TRBD2 (5 bases). The ends were cut back, 4 bases at V and 1 base at J, with 14 bases in the middle. Per the germline V gene, CDR1 is SGHVS and CDR2 is FQNEAQ. The CDR3 is 15 amino acids. The CDR3 loop is CASSSSRDRSYEQYF. The CDR3 nucleotides are TGTGCCAGCAGCTCGTCCCGGGATCGATCCTACGAGCAGTACTTC.

This clone has just one count. CDR3 sequence: CASSIWTSGRSILGTGELFF. CDR3 nucleotide sequence: TGCGCCAGCAGCATCTGGACTAGCGGGAGGTCTATCTTGGGTACCGGGGAGCTGTTTTTT. The chain recombines TRBV5-1 with TRBJ2-2; 14 bases match TRBD2. The CDR3 has 20 amino acids. The junction had 16 bases not matched to a gene; V was cut back by 4 bases and J by 5 bases. The V gene's germline CDR1 is SGHRS and CDR2 YFSETQ.

V usage is TRBV6-5 and J usage is TRBJ2-5; 7 bases agree with TRBD1. The V gene end was trimmed by 5 bases and the J gene end by 4 bases; junction bases not matched to a gene: 7. The CDR3 loop spans 14 amino acids. CDR1 MNHEY and CDR2 SVGAGI come from the germline V gene. CDR3: CASSRGGVGETQYF. CDR3 bases: TGTGCCAGCAGTAGAGGGGGCGTGGGAGAGACCCAGTACTTC.